This T cell receptor beta chain was captured in a study of shared clonotypes between healthy human individuals. This clone was found once. Trimming took 5 bases from V and 7 from J; bases not matched to a gene: 11. Germline CDR1 is SEHNR and CDR2 is FQNEAQ (reference sequence). The CDR3 covers 16 residues. In the authors' methods: Owing to the provision of junction-only sequences devoid of quality scores by immunoSEQ, filtering differed. TCRdb's copy holds only in-frame clones and misses some; the assay was immunoSEQ multiplex PCR. V and J calls and clone size come straight from that table; D and trimming were deduced from the DNA. Found here are about 1.1 million clones, 70% to 85% of them singletons; the top ten hold 0.89%. Negatively enriched CD4+ T cells were divided by CD45RA into naive and memory.

The specimen was memory CD4+ T cells from PBMCs. Stated subset: CD45RA-negative fraction. The receptor comes from a man aged 18-30 years in good health. Some clones in this sample may be carry-over from other donors' samples. This chain joins TRBV7-9 and TRBJ2-7, with 13 nucleotides matching TRBD2. The CDR3 is CASSPRTSGGPPEQYF. The DNA for the CDR3 is TGTGCCAGCAGCCCCCGGACTAGCGGGGGCCCGCCTGAGCAGTACTTC.